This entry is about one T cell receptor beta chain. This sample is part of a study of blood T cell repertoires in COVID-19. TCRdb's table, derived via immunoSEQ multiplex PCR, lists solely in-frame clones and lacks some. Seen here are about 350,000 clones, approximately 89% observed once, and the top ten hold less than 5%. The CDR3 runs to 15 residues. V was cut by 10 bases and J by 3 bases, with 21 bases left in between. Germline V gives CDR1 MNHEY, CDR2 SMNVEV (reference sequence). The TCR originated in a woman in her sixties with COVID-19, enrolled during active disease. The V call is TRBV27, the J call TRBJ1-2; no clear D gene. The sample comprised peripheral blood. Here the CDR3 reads CATQGLVGSDYGYTF. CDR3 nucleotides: TGTGCCACCCAAGGACTTGTCGGGTCGGACTATGGCTACACCTTC.